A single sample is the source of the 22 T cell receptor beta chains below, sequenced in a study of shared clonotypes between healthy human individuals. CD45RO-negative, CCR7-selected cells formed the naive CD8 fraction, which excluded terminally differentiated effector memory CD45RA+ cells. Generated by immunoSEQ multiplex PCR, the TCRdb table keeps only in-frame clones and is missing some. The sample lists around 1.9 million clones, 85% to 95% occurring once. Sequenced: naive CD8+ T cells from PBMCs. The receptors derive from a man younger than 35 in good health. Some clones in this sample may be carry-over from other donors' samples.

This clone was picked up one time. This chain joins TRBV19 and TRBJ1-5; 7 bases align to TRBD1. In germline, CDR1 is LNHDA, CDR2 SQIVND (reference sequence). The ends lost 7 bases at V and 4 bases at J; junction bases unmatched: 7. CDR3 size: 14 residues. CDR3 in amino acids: CASMGGTVNQPQHF. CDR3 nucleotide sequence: TGTGCCAGTATGGGCGGGACAGTGAATCAGCCCCAGCATTTT.

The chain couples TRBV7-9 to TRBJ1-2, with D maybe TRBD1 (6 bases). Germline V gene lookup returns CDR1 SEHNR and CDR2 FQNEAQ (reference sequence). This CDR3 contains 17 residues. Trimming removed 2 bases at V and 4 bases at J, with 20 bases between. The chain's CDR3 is CASSLTPGGPGTYGYTF. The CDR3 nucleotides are TGTGCCAGCAGCTTAACCCCCGGGGGGCCAGGAACCTATGGCTACACCTTC.

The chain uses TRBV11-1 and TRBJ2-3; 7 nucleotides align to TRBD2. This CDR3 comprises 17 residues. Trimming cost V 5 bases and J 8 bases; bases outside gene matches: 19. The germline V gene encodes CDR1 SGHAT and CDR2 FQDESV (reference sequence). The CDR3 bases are TGTGCCAGCAGCCGGTTAATGGTGGGAGGGCCTGGGAGTACGCAGTATTTT. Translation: CASSRLMVGGPGSTQYF. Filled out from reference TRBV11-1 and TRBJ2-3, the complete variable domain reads EAEVAQSPRYKITEKSQAVAFWCDPISGHATLYWYRQILGQGPELLVQFQDESVVDDSQLPKDRFSAERLKGVDSTLKIQPAELGDSAMYLCASSRLMVGGPGSTQYFGPGTRLTVL.

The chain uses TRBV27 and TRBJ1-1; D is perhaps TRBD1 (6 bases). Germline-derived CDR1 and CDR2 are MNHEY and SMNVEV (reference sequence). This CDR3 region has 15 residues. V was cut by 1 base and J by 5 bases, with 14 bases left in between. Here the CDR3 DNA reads TGTGCCAGCAGTTTATGGGGGGGCGCAAGGACTGAAGCTTTCTTT. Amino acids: CASSLWGGARTEAFF.

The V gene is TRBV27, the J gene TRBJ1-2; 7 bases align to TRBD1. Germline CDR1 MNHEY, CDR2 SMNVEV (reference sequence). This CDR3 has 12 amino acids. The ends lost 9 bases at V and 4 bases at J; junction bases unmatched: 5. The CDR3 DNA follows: TGTGCCAGGAGGGACAGCTGCTATGGCTACACCTTC. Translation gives CARRDSCYGYTF.

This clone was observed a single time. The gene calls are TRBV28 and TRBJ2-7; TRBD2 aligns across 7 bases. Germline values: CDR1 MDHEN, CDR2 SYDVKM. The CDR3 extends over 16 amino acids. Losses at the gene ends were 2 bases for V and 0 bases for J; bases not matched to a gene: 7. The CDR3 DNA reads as TGTGCCAGCAGTTTACTAGCGGCTGCTAGCTCCTACGAGCAGTACTTC. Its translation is CASSLLAAASSYEQYF.

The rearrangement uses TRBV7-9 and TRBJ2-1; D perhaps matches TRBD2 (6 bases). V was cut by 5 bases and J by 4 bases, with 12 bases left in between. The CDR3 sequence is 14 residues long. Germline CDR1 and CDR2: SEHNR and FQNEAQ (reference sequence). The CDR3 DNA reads TGTGCCAGCAGCCCCAAGACTAGTTACAATGAGCAGTTCTTC. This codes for CASSPKTSYNEQFF.

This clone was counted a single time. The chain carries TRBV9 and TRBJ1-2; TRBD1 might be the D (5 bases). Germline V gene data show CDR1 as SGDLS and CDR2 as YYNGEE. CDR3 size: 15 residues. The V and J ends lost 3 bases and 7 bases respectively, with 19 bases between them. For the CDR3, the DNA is TGTGCCAGCAGCGCCGGGGACTCTCGACTATTTGGCTACACCTTC. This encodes CASSAGDSRLFGYTF.

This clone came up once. The CDR3: CSVDGTSGENEQFF. The CDR3 DNA follows: TGCAGCGTTGACGGGACTAGCGGGGAGAATGAGCAGTTCTTC. The gene calls are TRBV29-1 and TRBJ2-1; TRBD2 aligns across 13 bases. The V gene end was trimmed by 3 bases and the J gene end by 7 bases; junction bases not matched to a gene: 3. CDR3 length: 14 amino acids. Germline V gives CDR1 SQVTM, CDR2 ANQGSEA.

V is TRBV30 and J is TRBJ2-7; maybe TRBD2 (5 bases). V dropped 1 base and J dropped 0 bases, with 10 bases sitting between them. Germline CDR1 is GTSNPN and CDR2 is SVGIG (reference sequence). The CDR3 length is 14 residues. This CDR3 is CAWSAWESSYEQYF. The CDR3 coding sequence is TGTGCCTGGAGTGCATGGGAGAGCTCCTACGAGCAGTACTTC.

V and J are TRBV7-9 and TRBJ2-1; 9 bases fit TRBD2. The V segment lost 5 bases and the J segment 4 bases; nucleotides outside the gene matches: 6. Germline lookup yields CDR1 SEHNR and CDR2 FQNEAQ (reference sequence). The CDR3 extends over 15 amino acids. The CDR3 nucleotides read TGTGCCAGCAGCCCTAGCGGGACCCTGTACAATGAGCAGTTCTTC. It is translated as CASSPSGTLYNEQFF.

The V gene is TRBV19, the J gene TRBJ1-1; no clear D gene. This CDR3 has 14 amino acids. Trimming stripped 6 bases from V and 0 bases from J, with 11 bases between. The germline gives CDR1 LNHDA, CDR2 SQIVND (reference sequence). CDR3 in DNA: TGTGCCAGTAGCCTCACGCCACTGAACACTGAAGCTTTCTTT. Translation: CASSLTPLNTEAFF.

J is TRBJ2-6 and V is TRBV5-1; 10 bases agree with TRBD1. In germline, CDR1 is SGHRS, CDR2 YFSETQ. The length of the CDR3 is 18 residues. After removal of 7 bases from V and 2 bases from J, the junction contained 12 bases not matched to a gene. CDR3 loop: CASSERDRGSTGANVLTF. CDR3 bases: TGCGCCAGCTCGGAGAGGGACAGGGGTAGTACTGGGGCCAACGTCCTGACTTTC.

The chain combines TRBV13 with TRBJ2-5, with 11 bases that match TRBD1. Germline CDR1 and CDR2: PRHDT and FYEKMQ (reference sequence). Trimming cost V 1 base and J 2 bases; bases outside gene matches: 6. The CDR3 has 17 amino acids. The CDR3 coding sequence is TGTGCCAGCAGCTTAGCCCCGGACAGGGGGCGTCAAGAGACCCAGTACTTC. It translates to CASSLAPDRGRQETQYF.

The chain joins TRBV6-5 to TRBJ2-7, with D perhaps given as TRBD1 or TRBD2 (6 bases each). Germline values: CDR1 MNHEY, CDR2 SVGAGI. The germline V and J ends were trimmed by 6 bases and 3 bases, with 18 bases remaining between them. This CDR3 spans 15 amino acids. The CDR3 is CASSPPGAGFYEQYF. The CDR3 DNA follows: TGTGCCAGCAGCCCCCCGGGGGCGGGGTTCTACGAGCAGTACTTC.

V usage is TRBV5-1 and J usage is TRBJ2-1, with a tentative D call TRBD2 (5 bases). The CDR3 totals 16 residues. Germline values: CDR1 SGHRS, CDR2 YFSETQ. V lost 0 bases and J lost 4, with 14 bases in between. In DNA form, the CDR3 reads TGCGCCAGCAGCTTGGAGCAGTTAGCGCGGTACAATGAGCAGTTCTTC. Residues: CASSLEQLARYNEQFF. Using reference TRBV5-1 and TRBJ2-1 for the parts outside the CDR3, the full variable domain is KAGVTQTPRYLIKTRGQQVTLSCSPISGHRSVSWYQQTPGQGLQFLFEYFSETQRNKGNFPGRFSGRQFSNSRSEMNVSTLELGDSALYLCASSLEQLARYNEQFFGPGTRLTVL.

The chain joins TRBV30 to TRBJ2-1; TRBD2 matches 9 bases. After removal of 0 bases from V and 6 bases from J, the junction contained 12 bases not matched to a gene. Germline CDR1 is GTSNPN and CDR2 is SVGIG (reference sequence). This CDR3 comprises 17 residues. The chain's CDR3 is CAWSVQSGRPNSNEQFF. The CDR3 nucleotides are TGTGCCTGGAGTGTACAAAGCGGGAGGCCCAACTCCAATGAGCAGTTCTTC.

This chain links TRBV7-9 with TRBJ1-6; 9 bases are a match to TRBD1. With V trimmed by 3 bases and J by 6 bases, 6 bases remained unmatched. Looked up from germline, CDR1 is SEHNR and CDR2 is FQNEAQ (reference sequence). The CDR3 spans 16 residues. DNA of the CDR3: TGTGCCAGCAGCTTCTCCAAGGACAGGGGTAATTCACCCCTCCACTTT. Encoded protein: CASSFSKDRGNSPLHF.

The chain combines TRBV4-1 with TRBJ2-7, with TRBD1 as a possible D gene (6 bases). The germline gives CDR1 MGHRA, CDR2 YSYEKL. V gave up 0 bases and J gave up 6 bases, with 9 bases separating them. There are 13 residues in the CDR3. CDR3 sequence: CASSQDGQFEQYF. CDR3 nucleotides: TGCGCCAGCAGCCAAGACGGACAGTTCGAGCAGTACTTC.

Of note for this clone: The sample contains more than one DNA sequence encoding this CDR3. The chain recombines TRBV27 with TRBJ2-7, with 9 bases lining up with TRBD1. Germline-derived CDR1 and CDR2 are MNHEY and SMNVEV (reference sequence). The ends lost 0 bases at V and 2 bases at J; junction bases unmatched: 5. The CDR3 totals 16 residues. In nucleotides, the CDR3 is TGTGCCAGCAGTTTATCGAGGGGGACAGGGACCTACGAGCAGTACTTC. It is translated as CASSLSRGTGTYEQYF.

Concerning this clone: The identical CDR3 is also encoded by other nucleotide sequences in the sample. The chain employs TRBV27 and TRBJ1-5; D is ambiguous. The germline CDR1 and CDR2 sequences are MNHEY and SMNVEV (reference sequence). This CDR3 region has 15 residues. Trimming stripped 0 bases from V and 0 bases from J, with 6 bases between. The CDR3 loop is CASSLSGYSNQPQHF. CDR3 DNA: TGTGCCAGCAGTTTATCAGGGTATAGCAATCAGCCCCAGCATTTT.

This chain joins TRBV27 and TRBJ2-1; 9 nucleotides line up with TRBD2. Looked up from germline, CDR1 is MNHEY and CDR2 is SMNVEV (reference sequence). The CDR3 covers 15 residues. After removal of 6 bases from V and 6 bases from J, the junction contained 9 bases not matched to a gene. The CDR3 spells CASSSPGLASNEQFF. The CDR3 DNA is TGTGCCAGCAGCAGTCCGGGACTAGCTTCCAATGAGCAGTTCTTC.